The present T cell receptor (beta chain) was sequenced within a study of T cell changes during pregnancy in multiple sclerosis. Libraries were prepared by immunoSEQ multiplex PCR; TCRdb keeps only in-frame clonotypes and omits some of them. The table has 80,000 to 100,000 clones, just over 90% seen once; the top ten hold about 0.75%. This sequence originates from a female donor in good health, enrolled as a control in a pregnancy study. The source material was peripheral blood, sampled in the second trimester of pregnancy.

For the CDR3, the DNA is TGTGCCAGCAGCCCGGGGACTAGTGCAGATACGCAGTATTTT. It is translated as CASSPGTSADTQYF. This chain joins TRBV9 and TRBJ2-3, with 8 bases that match TRBD2. J lost 4 bases, V lost 4 bases, and 5 bases had no gene match. Per germline, CDR1 SGDLS and CDR2 YYNGEE. The CDR3 is 14 amino acids. The full variable domain, its missing parts supplied by reference TRBV9 and TRBJ2-3, is DSGVTQTPKHLITATGQRVTLRCSPRSGDLSVYWYQQSLDQGLQFLIQYYNGEERAKGNILERFSAQQFPDLHSELNLSSLELGDSALYFCASSPGTSADTQYFGPGTRLTVL.